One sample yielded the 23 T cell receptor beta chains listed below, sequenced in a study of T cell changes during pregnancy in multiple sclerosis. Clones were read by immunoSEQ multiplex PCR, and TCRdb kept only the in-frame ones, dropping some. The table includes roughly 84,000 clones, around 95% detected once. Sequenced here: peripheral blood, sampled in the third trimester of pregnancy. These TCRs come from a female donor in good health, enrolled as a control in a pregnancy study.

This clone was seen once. The CDR3, as DNA: TGTGCCAGTAGCTCCCGGACTCTGAGGGGGGATACGCAGTATTTT. The encoded protein is CASSSRTLRGDTQYF. This rearrangement joins TRBV19 to TRBJ2-3; the D gene is possibly TRBD1 (6 bases). This CDR3 is built from 15 residues. Trimming took off 6 bases at V and 6 bases at J, with 19 bases between the two ends. Looked up from germline, CDR1 is LNHDA and CDR2 is SQIVND (reference sequence).

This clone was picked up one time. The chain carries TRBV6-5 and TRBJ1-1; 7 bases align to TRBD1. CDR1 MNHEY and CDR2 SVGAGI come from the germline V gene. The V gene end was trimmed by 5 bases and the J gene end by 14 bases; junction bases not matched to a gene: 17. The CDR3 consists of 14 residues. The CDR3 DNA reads TGTGCCAGCAGTCCGACGGGGCTGACAGGGATGTTCTTCTTT. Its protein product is CASSPTGLTGMFFF.

Here the CDR3 reads CASSNPPGRTTYEQYF. Written as DNA, the CDR3 is TGCGCCAGCAGCAACCCCCCGGGGAGGACAACTTACGAGCAGTACTTC. The rearrangement links TRBV5-1 to TRBJ2-7, with D possibly matching TRBD2 (6 bases). The germline CDR1 and CDR2 sequences are SGHRS and YFSETQ. This CDR3 region has 16 residues. The V end lost 4 bases, the J end lost 4 bases, and 21 bases lay between the germline ends.

The CDR3: CASSQIGDSGTSGRRVNEQFF. The CDR3 nucleotides are TGCGCCAGCAGCCAGATCGGGGACTCCGGGACTAGCGGGAGGAGGGTCAATGAGCAGTTCTTC. The chain joins TRBV5-1 to TRBJ2-1; 15 bases agree with TRBD2. Germline trimming cut 4 bases from V and 6 bases from J; bases unmatched to any gene: 20. This CDR3 spans 21 amino acids. Per germline, CDR1 SGHRS and CDR2 YFSETQ.

CDR3 coding DNA: TGTGCCAGCAGCCGACCAGGGGGCGACACTGAAGCTTTCTTT. It specifies CASSRPGGDTEAFF. V usage is TRBV7-2 and J usage is TRBJ1-1, with TRBD1 identical over 8 bases. V lost 5 bases and J lost 3; bases outside the gene matches: 5. Germline V lookup: CDR1 SGHTA, CDR2 FQGNSA. CDR3 size: 14 residues. The whole variable domain, remainder taken from reference TRBV7-2 and TRBJ1-1, is GAGVSQSPSNKVTEKGKDVELRCDPISGHTALYWYRQSLGQGLEFLIYFQGNSAPDKSGLPSDRFSAERTGGSVSTLTIQRTQQEDSAVYLCASSRPGGDTEAFFGQGTRLTVV.

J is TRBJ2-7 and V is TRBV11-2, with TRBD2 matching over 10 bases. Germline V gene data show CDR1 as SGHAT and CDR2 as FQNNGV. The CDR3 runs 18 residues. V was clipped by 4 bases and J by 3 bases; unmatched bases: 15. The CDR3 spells CASSSLYSSGSLDYEQYF. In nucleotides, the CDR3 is TGTGCCAGCAGCTCCTTATATTCTAGCGGGAGTCTGGACTACGAGCAGTACTTC.

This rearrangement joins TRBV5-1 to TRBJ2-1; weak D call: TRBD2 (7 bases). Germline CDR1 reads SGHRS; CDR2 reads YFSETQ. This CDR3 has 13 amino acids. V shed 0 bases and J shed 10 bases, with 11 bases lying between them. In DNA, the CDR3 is TGCGCCAGCAGCTTGGCGGGGGGCTGGGAGCAGTTCTTC. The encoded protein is CASSLAGGWEQFF.

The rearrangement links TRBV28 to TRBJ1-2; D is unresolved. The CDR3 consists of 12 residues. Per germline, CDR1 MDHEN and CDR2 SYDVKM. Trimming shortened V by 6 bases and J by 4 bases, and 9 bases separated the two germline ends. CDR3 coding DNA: TGTGCCAGCAGGTCCCACTCCTATGGCTACACCTTC. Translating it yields CASRSHSYGYTF.

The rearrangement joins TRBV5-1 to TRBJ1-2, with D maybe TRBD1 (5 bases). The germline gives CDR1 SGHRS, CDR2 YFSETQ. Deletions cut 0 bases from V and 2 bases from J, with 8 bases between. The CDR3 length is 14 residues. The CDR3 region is CASSLGQMNYGYTF. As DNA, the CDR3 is TGCGCCAGCAGCTTGGGACAGATGAACTATGGCTACACCTTC.

The CDR3 region is CASSDPVGIGTSSYNEQFF. For the CDR3, the DNA is TGTGCCAGCAGCGACCCGGTGGGGATAGGGACTAGCTCCTACAATGAGCAGTTCTTC. The J gene is TRBJ2-1, the V gene TRBV7-8, with 8 bases identical to TRBD2. CDR3 length equals 19 residues. Germline V gene data show CDR1 as SGHVS and CDR2 as FQNEAQ. V gave up 5 bases and J gave up 0 bases; unmatched junction bases: 15.

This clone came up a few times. The CDR3 DNA reads as TGTGCCAGCAGTCGGACTAGTTCCCACAATGAGCAGTTCTTC. Translation: CASSRTSSHNEQFF. The gene calls are TRBV6-5 and TRBJ2-1, with 7 bases fitting TRBD2. The germline gives CDR1 MNHEY, CDR2 SVGAGI. V gave up 5 bases and J gave up 5 bases; unmatched junction bases: 6. CDR3 length: 14 residues.

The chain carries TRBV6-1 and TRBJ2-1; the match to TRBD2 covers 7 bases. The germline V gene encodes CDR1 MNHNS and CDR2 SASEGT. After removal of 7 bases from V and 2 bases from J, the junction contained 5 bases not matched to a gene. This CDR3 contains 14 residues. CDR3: CASIGGITYNEQFF. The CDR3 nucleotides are TGTGCCAGCATCGGGGGGATAACCTACAATGAGCAGTTCTTC.

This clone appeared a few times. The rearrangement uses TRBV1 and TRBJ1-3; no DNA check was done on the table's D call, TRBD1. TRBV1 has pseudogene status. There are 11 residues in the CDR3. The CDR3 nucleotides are TGCACCAGCAGCACGACCGGGACAGGGAAATTT. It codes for CTSSTTGTGKF.

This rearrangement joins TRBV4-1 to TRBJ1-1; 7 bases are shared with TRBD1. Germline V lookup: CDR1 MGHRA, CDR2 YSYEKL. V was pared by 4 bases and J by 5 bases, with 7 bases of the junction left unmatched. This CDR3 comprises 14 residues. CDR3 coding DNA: TGCGCCAGCAGCCCCGGACAGGCCCTTACTGAAGCTTTCTTT. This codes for CASSPGQALTEAFF.

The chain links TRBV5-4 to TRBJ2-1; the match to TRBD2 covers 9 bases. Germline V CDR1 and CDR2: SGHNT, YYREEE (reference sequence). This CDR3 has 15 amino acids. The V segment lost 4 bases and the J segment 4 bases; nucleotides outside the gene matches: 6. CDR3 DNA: TGTGCCAGCAGCCCGACTAGCGGAGTTTACAATGAGCAGTTCTTC. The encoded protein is CASSPTSGVYNEQFF. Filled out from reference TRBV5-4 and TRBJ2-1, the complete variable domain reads ETGVTQSPTHLIKTRGQQVTLRCSSQSGHNTVSWYQQALGQGPQFIFQYYREEENGRGNFPPRFSGLQFPNYSSELNVNALELDDSALYLCASSPTSGVYNEQFFGPGTRLTVL.

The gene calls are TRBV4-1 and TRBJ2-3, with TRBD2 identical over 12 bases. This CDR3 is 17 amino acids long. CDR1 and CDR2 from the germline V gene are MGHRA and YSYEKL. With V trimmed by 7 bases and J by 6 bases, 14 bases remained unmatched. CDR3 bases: TGCGCCAGCAAGGCGGGACTAGCGGGTCCCCTCGGGGATACGCAGTATTTT. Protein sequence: CASKAGLAGPLGDTQYF.

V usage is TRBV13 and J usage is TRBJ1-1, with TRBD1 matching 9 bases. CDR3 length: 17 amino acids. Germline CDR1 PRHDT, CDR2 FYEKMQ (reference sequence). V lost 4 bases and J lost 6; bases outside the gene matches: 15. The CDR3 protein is CASSSEEGTGYRAEAFF. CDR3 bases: TGTGCCAGCAGCTCAGAGGAGGGGACAGGGTACAGGGCTGAAGCTTTCTTT. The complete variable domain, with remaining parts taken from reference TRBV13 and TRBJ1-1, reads AAGVIQSPRHLIKEKRETATLKCYPIPRHDTVYWYQQGPGQDPQFLISFYEKMQSDKGSIPDRFSAQQFSDYHSELNMSSLELGDSALYFCASSSEEGTGYRAEAFFGQGTRLTVV.

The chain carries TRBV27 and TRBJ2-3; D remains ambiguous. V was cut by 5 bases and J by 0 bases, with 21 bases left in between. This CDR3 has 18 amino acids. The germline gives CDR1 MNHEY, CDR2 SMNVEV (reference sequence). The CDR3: CASSPYLRNPTSTDTQYF. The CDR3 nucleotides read TGTGCCAGCAGTCCCTACTTGAGGAACCCCACTAGCACAGATACGCAGTATTTT.

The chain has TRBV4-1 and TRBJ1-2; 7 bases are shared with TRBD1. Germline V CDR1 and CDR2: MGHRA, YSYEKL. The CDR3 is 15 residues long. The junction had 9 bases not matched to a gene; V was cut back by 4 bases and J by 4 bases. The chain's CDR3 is CASSPEGAGLYGYTF. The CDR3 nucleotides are TGCGCCAGCAGCCCAGAGGGGGCAGGGCTCTATGGCTACACCTTC.

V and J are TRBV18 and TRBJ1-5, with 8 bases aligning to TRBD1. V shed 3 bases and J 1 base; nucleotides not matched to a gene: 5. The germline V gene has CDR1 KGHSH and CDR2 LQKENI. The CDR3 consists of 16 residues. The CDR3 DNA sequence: TGTGCCAGCTCACCGGGTGGACAGGGAAGCAATCAGCCCCAGCATTTT. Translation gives CASSPGGQGSNQPQHF.

The CDR3 nucleotides read TGTGCCAGCAGCCGAACCCAGGACAGGGGAAGGAGTGGCTACACCTTC. Its protein product is CASSRTQDRGRSGYTF. The J gene is TRBJ1-2, the V gene TRBV5-4, with 9 bases aligning to TRBD1. Trimming at V came to 4 bases and at J to 7 bases, leaving 14 bases not matched to a gene. From germline, CDR1 is SGHNT and CDR2 YYREEE (reference sequence). The CDR3 totals 16 residues.

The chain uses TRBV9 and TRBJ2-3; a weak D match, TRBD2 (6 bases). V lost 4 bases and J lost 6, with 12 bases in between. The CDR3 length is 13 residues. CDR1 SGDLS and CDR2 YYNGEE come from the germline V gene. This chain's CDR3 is CASSPGRGDTQYF. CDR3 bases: TGTGCCAGCAGCCCAGGACGGGGGGATACGCAGTATTTT.

The CDR3 sequence: CASRLGQGVYEQYF. DNA for the CDR3: TGTGCCAGCAGGCTGGGACAGGGAGTCTACGAGCAGTACTTC. The chain combines TRBV6-5 with TRBJ2-7, with TRBD1 matching over 9 bases. The CDR3 runs 14 residues. With 6 bases clipped from V and 3 bases from J, the junction kept 6 bases outside the gene matches. Germline lookup yields CDR1 MNHEY and CDR2 SVGAGI.